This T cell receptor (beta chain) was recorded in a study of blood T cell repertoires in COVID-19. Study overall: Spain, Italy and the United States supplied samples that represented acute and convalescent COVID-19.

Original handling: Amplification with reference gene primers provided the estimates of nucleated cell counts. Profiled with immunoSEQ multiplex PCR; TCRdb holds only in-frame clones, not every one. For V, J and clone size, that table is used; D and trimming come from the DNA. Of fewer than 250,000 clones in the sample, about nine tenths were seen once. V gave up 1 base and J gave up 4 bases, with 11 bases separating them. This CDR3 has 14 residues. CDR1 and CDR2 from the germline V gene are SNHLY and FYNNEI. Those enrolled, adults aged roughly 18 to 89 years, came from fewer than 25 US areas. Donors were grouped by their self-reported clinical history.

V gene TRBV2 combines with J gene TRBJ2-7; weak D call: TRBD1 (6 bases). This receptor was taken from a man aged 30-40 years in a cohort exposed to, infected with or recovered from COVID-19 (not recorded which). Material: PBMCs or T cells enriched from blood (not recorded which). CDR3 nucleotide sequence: TGTGCCAGCAGTGAAGATCAGGGGCGGTACGAGCAGTACTTC. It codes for CASSEDQGRYEQYF.